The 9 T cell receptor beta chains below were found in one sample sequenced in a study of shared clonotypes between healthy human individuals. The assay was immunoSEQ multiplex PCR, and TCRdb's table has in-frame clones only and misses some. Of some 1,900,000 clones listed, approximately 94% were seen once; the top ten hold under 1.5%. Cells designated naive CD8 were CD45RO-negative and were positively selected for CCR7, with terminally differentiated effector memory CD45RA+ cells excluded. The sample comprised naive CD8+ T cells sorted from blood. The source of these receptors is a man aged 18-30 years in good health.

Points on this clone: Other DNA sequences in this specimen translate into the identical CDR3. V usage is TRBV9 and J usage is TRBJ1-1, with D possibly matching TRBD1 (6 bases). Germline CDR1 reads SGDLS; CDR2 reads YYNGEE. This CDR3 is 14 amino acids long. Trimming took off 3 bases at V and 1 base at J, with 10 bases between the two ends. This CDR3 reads CASSEGGENTEAFF. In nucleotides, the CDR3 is TGTGCCAGCAGCGAAGGGGGAGAGAACACTGAAGCTTTCTTT.

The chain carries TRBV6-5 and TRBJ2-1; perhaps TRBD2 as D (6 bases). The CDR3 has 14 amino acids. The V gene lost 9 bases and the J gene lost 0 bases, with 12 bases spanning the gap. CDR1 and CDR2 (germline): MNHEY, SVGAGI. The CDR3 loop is CASSGAGSYNEQFF. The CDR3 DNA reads TGTGCCAGTAGCGGAGCGGGCTCCTACAATGAGCAGTTCTTC.

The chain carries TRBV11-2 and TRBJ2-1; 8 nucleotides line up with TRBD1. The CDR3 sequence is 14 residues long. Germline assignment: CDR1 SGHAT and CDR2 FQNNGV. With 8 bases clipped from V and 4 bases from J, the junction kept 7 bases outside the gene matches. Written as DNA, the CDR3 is TGTGCCAGCGATAACACAGGGGGGTACAATGAGCAGTTCTTC. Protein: CASDNTGGYNEQFF.

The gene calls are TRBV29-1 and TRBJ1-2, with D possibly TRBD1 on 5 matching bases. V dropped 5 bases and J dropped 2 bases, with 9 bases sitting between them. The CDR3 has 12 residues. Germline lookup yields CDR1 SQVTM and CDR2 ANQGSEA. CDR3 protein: CSVNQGNYGYTF. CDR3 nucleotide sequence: TGCAGCGTTAACCAGGGAAACTATGGCTACACCTTC. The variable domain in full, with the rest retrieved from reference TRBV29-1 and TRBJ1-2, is SAVISQKPSRDICQRGTSLTIQCQVDSQVTMMFWYRQQPGQSLTLIATANQGSEATYESGFVIDKFPISRPNLTFSTLTVSNMSPEDSSIYLCSVNQGNYGYTFGSGTRLTVV.

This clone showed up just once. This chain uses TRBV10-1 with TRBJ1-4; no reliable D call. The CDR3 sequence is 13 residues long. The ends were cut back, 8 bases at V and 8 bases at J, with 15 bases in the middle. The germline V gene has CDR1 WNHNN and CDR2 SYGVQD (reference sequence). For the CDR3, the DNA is TGCGCCAGCCCTCACGTCGGAAGGGAAAAACTGTTTTTT. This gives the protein CASPHVGREKLFF.

The CDR3 reads CASSLWDRGTYYGYTF. The CDR3 bases are TGTGCCAGCAGCTTGTGGGACAGGGGGACCTACTATGGCTACACCTTC. The gene calls are TRBV5-6 and TRBJ1-2, with 11 nucleotides matching TRBD1. Germline assignment: CDR1 SGHDT and CDR2 YYEEEE. The CDR3 extends over 16 amino acids. J was trimmed by 3 bases and V by 1 base; bases with no gene match: 5.

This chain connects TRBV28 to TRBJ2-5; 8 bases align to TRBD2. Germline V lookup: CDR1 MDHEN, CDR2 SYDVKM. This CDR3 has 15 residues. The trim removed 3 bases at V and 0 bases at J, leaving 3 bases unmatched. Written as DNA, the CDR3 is TGTGCCAGCAGTTTTTCGGGGGGGTACCAAGAGACCCAGTACTTC. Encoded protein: CASSFSGGYQETQYF.

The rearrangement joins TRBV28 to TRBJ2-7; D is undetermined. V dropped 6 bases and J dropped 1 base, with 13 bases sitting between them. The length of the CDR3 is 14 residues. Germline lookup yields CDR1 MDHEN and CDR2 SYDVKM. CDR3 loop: CASSLPEGSYEQYF. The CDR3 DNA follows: TGTGCCAGCAGCCTCCCGGAAGGGTCCTACGAGCAGTACTTC.

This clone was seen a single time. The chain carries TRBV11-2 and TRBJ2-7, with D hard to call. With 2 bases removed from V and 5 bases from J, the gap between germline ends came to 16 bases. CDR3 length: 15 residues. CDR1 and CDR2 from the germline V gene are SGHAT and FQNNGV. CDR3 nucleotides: TGTGCCAGCAGCTTATGGGATGATGAGTACAACGAGCAGTACTTC. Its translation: CASSLWDDEYNEQYF.